This T cell receptor (beta chain) was profiled in a study of cytomegalovirus exposure and HLA in healthy donors. General study findings and limits: Reported performance of the classifier showed diagnosis of cytomegalovirus status with high specificity and sensitivity. Association with HLA alleles at 0.05 false discovery rate was found for 16,951 TCR beta sequences in a later analysis. For presence/absence analyses, sequencing depth was assumed to be roughly uniform across donors. Reportedly, HLA-A and HLA-B alleles of most subjects were accurately predicted from TCR beta.

A note on this clone: No antigen is known for it.

The PCR ran on 60 Vbeta and 13 Jbeta primers. Only in-frame clones appear in the TCRdb table, and some are missing; sequencing was by immunoSEQ multiplex PCR. Among some 110,000 clones listed, more than 60% were seen once. Germline V lookup: CDR1 LNHDA, CDR2 SQIVND (reference sequence). The V and J ends lost 8 bases and 7 bases respectively, with 15 bases between them. The CDR3 loop spans 14 amino acids. Sequencing was done on a sample of PBMCs. This TCR was recovered from a male donor in good health and CMV-seronegative. This chain uses TRBV19 with TRBJ1-6; TRBD1 might be the D (6 bases). In DNA form, the CDR3 reads TGTGCCAGTTCTACAGGGACGCCGAATTCACCCCTCCACTTT. Amino acids: CASSTGTPNSPLHF.